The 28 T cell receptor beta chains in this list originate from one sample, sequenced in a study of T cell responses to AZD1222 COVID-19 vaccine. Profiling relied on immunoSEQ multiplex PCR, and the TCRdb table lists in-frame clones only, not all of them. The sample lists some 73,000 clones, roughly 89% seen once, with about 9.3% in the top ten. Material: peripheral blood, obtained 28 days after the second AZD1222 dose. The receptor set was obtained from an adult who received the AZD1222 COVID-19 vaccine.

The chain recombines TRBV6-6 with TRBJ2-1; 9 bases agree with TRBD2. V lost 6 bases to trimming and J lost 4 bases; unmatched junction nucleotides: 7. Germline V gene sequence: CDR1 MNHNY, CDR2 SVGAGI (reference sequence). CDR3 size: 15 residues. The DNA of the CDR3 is TGTGCCAGCAGCCCCCACCTAGCGGGGTACAATGAGCAGTTCTTC. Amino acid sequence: CASSPHLAGYNEQFF.

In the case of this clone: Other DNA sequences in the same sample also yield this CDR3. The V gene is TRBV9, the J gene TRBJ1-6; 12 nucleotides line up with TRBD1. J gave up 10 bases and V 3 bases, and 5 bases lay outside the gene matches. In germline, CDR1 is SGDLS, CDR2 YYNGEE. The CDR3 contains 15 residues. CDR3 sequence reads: CASSGDRGLSSPLHF. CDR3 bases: TGTGCCAGCAGCGGGGACAGGGGGCTCTCATCACCCCTCCACTTT.

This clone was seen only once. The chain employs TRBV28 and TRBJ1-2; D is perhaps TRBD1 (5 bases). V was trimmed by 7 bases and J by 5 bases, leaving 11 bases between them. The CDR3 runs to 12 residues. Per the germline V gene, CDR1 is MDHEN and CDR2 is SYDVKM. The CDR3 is CASIGHPYGYTF. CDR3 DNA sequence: TGTGCCAGCATTGGACACCCGTATGGCTACACCTTC.

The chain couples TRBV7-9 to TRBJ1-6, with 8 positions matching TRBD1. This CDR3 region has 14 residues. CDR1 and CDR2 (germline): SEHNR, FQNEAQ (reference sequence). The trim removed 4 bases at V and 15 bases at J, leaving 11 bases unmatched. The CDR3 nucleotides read TGTGCCAGCAGCTCCGACAGGGGACTCACGAACCTCCACTTT. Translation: CASSSDRGLTNLHF.

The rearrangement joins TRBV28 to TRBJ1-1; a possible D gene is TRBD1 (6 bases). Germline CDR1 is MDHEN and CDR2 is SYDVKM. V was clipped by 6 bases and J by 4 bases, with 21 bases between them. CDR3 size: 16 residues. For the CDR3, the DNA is TGTGCCAGCAGCCCCTTGGGGGGCGCACAGGGCACTGAAGCTTTCTTT. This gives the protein CASSPLGGAQGTEAFF.

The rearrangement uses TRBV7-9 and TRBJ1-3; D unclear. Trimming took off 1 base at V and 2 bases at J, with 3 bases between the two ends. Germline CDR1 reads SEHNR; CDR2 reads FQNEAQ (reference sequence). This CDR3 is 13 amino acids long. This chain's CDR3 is CASSLGTGNTIYF. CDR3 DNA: TGTGCCAGCAGCTTAGGAACTGGAAACACCATATATTTT.

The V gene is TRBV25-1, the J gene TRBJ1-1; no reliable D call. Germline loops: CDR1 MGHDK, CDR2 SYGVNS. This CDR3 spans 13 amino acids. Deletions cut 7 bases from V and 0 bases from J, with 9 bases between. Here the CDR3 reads CASMSDMNTEAFF. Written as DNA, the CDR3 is TGTGCCAGCATGTCCGACATGAACACTGAAGCTTTCTTT.

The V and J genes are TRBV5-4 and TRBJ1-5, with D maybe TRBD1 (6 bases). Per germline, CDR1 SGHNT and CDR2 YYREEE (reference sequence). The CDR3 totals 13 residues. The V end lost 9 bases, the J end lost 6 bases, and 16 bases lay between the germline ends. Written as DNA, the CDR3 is TGTGCCACTAAACAGGGTATTAGTCAGCCCCAGCATTTT. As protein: CATKQGISQPQHF.

CDR3 region: CASSLVASGVNNEQFF. The CDR3 nucleotides read TGTGCCAGCAGCTTAGTGGCTAGCGGGGTGAACAATGAGCAGTTCTTC. The chain couples TRBV11-3 to TRBJ2-1, with 9 bases matching TRBD2. Per the germline V gene, CDR1 is SGHNT and CDR2 is YENEEA. Trimming at V came to 1 base and at J to 5 bases, leaving 6 bases not matched to a gene. CDR3 size: 16 residues.

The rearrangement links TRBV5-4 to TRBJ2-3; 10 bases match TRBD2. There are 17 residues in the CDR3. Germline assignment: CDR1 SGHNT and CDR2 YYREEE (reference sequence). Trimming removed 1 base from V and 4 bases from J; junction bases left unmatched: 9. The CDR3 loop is CASSLPSGGRVADTQYF. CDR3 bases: TGTGCCAGCAGCTTGCCTAGCGGGGGCCGGGTAGCAGATACGCAGTATTTT.

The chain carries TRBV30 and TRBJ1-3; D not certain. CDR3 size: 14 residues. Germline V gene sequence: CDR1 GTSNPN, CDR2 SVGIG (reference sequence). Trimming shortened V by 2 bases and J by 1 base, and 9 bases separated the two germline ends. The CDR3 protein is CAWSLGFSGNTIYF. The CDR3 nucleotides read TGTGCCTGGAGTTTGGGGTTTTCTGGAAACACCATATATTTT.

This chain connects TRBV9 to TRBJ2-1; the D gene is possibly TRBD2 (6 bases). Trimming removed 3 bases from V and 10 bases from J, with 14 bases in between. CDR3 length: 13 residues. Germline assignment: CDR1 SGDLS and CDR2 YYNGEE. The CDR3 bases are TGTGCCAGCAGCGGAGGTCTGGCGGGAGAGCAGTTCTTC. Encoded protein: CASSGGLAGEQFF.

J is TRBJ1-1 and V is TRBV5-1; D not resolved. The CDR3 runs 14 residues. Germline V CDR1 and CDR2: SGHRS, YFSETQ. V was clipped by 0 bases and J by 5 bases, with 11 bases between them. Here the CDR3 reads CASSLVGSSTEAFF. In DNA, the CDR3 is TGCGCCAGCAGCTTGGTTGGCAGCAGTACTGAAGCTTTCTTT.

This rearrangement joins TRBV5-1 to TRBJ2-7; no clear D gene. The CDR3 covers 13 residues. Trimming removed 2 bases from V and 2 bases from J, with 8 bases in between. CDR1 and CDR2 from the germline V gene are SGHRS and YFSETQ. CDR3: CASSLKATYEQYF. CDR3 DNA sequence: TGCGCCAGCAGCTTAAAGGCGACCTACGAGCAGTACTTC.

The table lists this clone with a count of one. The CDR3 region has the DNA TGTGCCAGCAGCTTCAGTGGGTCTAATGAAAAACTGTTTTTT. It yields the protein CASSFSGSNEKLFF. J is TRBJ1-4 and V is TRBV7-9; D is unresolved. The V gene lost 3 bases and the J gene lost 3 bases, with 8 bases spanning the gap. This CDR3 is 14 amino acids long. The germline gives CDR1 SEHNR, CDR2 FQNEAQ (reference sequence).

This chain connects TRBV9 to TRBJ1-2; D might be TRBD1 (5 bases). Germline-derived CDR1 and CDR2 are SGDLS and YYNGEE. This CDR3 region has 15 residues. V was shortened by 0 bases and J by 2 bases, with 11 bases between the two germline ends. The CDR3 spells CASSVGDAGNYGYTF. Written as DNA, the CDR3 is TGTGCCAGCAGCGTAGGGGACGCAGGAAACTATGGCTACACCTTC.

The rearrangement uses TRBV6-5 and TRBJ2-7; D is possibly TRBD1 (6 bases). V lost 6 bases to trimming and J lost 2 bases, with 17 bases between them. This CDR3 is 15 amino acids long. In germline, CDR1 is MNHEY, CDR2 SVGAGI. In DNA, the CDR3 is TGTGCCAGCAGGGGGCAGGGGACACTCCCCTACGAGCAGTACTTC. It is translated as CASRGQGTLPYEQYF.

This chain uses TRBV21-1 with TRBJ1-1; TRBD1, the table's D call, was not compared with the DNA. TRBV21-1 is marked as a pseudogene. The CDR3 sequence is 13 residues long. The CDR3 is CASNSRGEAEAFF. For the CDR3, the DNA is TGTGCCAGCAACAGCAGGGGGGAGGCTGAAGCTTTCTTT.

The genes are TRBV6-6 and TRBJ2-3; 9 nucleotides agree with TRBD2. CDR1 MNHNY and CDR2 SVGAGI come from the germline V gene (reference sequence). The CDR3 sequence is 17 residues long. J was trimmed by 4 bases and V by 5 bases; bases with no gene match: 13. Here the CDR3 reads CASSPAFRGRDSDTQYF. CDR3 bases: TGTGCCAGCAGTCCGGCTTTCCGCGGGAGGGATTCAGATACGCAGTATTTT.

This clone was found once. The CDR3 region has the DNA TGTGCCAGCAGCGAGACAGGCTCCTATGGCTACACCTTC. It encodes CASSETGSYGYTF. V usage is TRBV5-4 and J usage is TRBJ1-2; tentative D call: TRBD1 (6 bases). The germline V gene encodes CDR1 SGHNT and CDR2 YYREEE (reference sequence). Deletions cut 4 bases from V and 4 bases from J, with 11 bases between. There are 13 residues in the CDR3.

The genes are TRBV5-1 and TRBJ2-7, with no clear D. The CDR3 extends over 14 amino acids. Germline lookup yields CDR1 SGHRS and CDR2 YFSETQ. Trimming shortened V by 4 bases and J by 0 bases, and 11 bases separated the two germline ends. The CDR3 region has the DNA TGCGCCAGCAGCCCTTCTACGGGCTCCTACGAGCAGTACTTC. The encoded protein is CASSPSTGSYEQYF.

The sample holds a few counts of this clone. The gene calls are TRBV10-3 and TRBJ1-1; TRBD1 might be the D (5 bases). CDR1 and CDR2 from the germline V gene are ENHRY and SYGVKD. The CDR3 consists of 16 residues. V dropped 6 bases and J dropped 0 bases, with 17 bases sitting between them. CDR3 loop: CAIRSPQGFMNTEAFF. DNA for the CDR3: TGTGCCATCAGAAGTCCCCAGGGCTTTATGAACACTGAAGCTTTCTTT.

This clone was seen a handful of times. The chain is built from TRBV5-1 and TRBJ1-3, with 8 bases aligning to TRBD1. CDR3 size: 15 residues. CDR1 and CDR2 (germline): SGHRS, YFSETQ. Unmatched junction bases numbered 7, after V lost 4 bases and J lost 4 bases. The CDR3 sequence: CASSPDRAVGNTIYF. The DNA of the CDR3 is TGCGCCAGCAGCCCGGACAGGGCGGTCGGAAACACCATATATTTT.

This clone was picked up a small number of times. The CDR3 protein is CASKARRVQNTEAFF. The CDR3 region has the DNA TGTGCCAGTAAGGCCCGGAGGGTCCAGAACACTGAAGCTTTCTTT. The chain joins TRBV19 to TRBJ1-1, with unresolved D. CDR1 LNHDA and CDR2 SQIVND come from the germline V gene (reference sequence). The CDR3 is 15 residues long. V lost 7 bases to trimming and J lost 1 base, with 16 bases between them.

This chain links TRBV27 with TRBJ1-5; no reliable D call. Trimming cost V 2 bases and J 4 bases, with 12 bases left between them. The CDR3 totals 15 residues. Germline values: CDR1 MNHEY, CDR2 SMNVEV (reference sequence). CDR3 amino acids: CASSLRQNGNQPQHF. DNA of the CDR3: TGTGCCAGCAGTTTAAGGCAGAATGGGAATCAGCCCCAGCATTTT.

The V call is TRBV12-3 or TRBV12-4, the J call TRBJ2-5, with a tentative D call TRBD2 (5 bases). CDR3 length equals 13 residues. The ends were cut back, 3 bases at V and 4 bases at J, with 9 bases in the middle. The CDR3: CASSLRGRETQYF. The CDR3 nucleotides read TGTGCCAGCAGTTTGAGAGGGAGAGAGACCCAGTACTTC.

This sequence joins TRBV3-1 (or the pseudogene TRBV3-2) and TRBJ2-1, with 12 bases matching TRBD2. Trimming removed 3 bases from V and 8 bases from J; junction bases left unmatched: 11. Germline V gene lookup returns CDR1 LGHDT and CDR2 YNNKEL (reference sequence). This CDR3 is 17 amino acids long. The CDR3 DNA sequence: TGTGCCAGCAGCCATCCCCAGCTAGCGGGGGGGCTAGATGAGCAGTTCTTC. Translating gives CASSHPQLAGGLDEQFF.

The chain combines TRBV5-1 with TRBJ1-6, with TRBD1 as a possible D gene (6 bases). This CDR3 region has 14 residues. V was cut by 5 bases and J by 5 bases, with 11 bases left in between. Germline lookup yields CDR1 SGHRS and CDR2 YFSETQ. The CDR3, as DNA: TGCGCCAGCAGGTGGACAGAGAATAATTCACCCCTCCACTTT. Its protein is CASRWTENNSPLHF.